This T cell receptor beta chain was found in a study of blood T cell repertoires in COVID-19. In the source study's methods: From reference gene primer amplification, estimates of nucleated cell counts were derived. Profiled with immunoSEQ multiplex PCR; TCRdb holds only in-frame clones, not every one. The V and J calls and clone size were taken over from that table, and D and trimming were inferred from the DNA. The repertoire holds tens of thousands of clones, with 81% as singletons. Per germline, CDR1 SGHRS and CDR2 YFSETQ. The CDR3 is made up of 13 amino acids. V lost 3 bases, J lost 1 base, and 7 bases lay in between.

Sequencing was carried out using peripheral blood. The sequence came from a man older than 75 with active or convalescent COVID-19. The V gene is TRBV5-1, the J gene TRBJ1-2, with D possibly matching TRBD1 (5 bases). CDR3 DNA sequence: TGCGCCAGCAGCTGGGGGGATAACTATGGCTACACCTTC. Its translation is CASSWGDNYGYTF.